The next 5 T cell receptor beta chains were all read from a single sample in a study of cytomegalovirus exposure and HLA in healthy donors. Primers included in the PCR were 60 Vbeta and 13 Jbeta primers. Clones were sequenced by immunoSEQ multiplex PCR, and TCRdb holds only the in-frame ones, with some missing. The sample carries around 170,000 clones, about 81% recorded once. The sequencing input was PBMCs. The receptors shown here come from a middle-aged man in good health and CMV-seronegative.

This chain connects TRBV5-1 to TRBJ1-1; tentative D call: TRBD1 (6 bases). V lost 0 bases, J lost 8 bases, and 17 bases lay in between. This CDR3 contains 15 residues. Germline assignment: CDR1 SGHRS and CDR2 YFSETQ. The CDR3 bases are TGCGCCAGCAGCTTGGCCCTAGGCCGGGGGGCCGAAGCTTTCTTT. It translates to CASSLALGRGAEAFF.

This rearrangement joins TRBV14 to TRBJ2-3; tentative D call: TRBD2 (6 bases). In germline, CDR1 is SGHDN, CDR2 FVKESK. V dropped 0 bases and J dropped 0 bases, with 10 bases sitting between them. The CDR3 is 16 residues long. DNA for the CDR3: TGTGCCAGCAGCCAAGATAGCGGATTTAGCACAGATACGCAGTATTTT. As protein: CASSQDSGFSTDTQYF.

J is TRBJ1-3 and V is TRBV5-8; 10 positions agree with TRBD1. There are 15 residues in the CDR3. Germline V lookup: CDR1 SGHTS, CDR2 YDEGEE. The J segment lost 4 bases and the V segment lost 5 bases, leaving 6 bases of the junction unmatched. CDR3 nucleotides: TGTGCCAGCAGGGGGACAGGGGTGTTCGGAAACACCATATATTTT. This gives the protein CASRGTGVFGNTIYF.

This chain joins TRBV5-1 and TRBJ1-5; D is possibly TRBD1 (6 bases). The V gene lost 0 bases and the J gene lost 5 bases, with 12 bases spanning the gap. This CDR3 is built from 15 residues. Germline CDR1 reads SGHRS; CDR2 reads YFSETQ. CDR3: CASSLAGAAYQPQHF. The CDR3 coding sequence is TGCGCCAGCAGCTTGGCAGGGGCGGCCTATCAGCCCCAGCATTTT.

This clone came up once. V and J are TRBV10-3 and TRBJ2-3; TRBD2 matches at 12 bases. Germline lookup yields CDR1 ENHRY and CDR2 SYGVKD. CDR3 length: 13 amino acids. V lost 8 bases, J lost 5 bases, and 2 bases stayed unmatched. This CDR3 reads CAIGGLAGDTQYF. The CDR3 DNA sequence: TGTGCCATCGGGGGACTAGCGGGAGATACGCAGTATTTT.